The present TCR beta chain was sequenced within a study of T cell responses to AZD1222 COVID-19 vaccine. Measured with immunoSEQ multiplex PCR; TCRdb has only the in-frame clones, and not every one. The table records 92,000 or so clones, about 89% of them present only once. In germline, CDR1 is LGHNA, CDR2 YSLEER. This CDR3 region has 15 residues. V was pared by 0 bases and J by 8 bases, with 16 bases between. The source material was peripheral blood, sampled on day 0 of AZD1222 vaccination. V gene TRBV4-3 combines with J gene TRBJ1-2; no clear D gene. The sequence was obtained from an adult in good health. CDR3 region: CASSQERTHRRGYTF. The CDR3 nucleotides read TGCGCCAGCAGCCAAGAAAGGACTCATAGGCGCGGCTACACCTTC.